These T cell receptor beta chains were read from a single sample in a study of T cells in Graves' hyperthyroidism and ophthalmopathy. MiXCR, run by TCRdb on the multiplex PCR reads, gives a single entry per CDR3 protein. The table lists 300,000 to 400,000 distinct CDR3 sequences, about 18% of them singletons. Sequencing used blood. The source of these receptors is a woman between 50 and 59 years old with Graves' hyperthyroidism. Each CDR3 is given with its conserved first and last residue. A D gene is named only where the DNA matches it firmly. The listing skips clone size in some rows; elsewhere it reads once, few, many or a size class.

V gene,D gene,J gene,clone size,CDR3 DNA,CDR3 protein
TRBV12-3/TRBV12-4,NA,TRBJ2-1,many,TGTGCCAGCAGCCCCCTTGGCTCTTACAATGAGCAGTTCTTC,CASSPLGSYNEQFF
TRBV20-1,NA,TRBJ2-1,NA,TGCAGTGCTAGAGATCCGGTAGAGCAGTTCTTC,CSARDPVEQFF
TRBV7-8,TRBD2,TRBJ2-3,NA,TGTGCCAGCCGGCGGGGGGAGACGACAGATACGCAGTATTTT,CASRRGETTDTQYF
TRBV2,TRBD2,TRBJ2-3,NA,TGTGCCAGCAGTAAAGGACTAGCGGGGGAACACGATATATATCGCACAGATACGCAGTATTTT,CASSKGLAGEHDIYRTDTQYF
TRBV7-3,NA,TRBJ2-2,many,TGTGCCAGCAGCTCATACACCGGGGAGCTGTTTTTT,CASSSYTGELFF
TRBV12-3/TRBV12-4,NA,TRBJ1-2,few,TGTGCCAGCAGTCTCGGGACCCTCCACCATGGCTACACCTTC,CASSLGTLHHGYTF
TRBV6-5,NA,TRBJ1-3,few,TGTGCCAGCAGTTACTCCCTTTTGACGTACTCTGGAAACACCATATATTTT,CASSYSLLTYSGNTIYF
TRBV20-1,NA,TRBJ2-1,NA,TGCAGTGCTAGAGATCATCGGGATGAGCAGTTCTTC,CSARDHRDEQFF
TRBV5-6,TRBD1,TRBJ2-1,few,TGTGCCAGCAGCAAAACTCAGGGGGACAACAATGAGCAGTTCTTC,CASSKTQGDNNEQFF
TRBV28,NA,TRBJ2-7,NA,TGTGCCAGCAGTACGGGACAAGTTTTTTACGAGCAGTACTTC,CASSTGQVFYEQYF
TRBV19,TRBD2,TRBJ2-5,NA,TGTGCCAGTAGCACACTAGCGGGAGCTGAGACCCAGTACTTC,CASSTLAGAETQYF
TRBV6-1,TRBD1,TRBJ2-1,NA,TGTGCCAGCAGACCCGGGACAGAGGTTCGCAATGAGCAGTTCTTC,CASRPGTEVRNEQFF
TRBV14,NA,TRBJ2-3,NA,TGTGCCAGCAGCCAACCTGAGCTAGCGTCACAAGATACGCAGTATTTT,CASSQPELASQDTQYF
TRBV11-2,NA,TRBJ1-5,NA,TGTGCCAGCAGCTTCCCTCAGCCCCAGCATTTT,CASSFPQPQHF
TRBV3-1,NA,TRBJ2-1,NA,TGTGCCAGCAGCCCGGAGCGAGCATTGTACAATGAGCAGTTCTTC,CASSPERALYNEQFF
TRBV7-9,TRBD1,TRBJ2-2,few,TGTGCCAGCAGCTCCCCGACAGGGGGAACCGGGGAGCTGTTTTTT,CASSSPTGGTGELFF
TRBV20-1,NA,TRBJ1-5,few,TGCAGTGCCCAAGGGCAGGAAGATCAGCCCCAGCATTTT,CSAQGQEDQPQHF
TRBV29-1,TRBD2,TRBJ2-1,NA,TGCAGCGTTGAACAGGGAGGGAATGAGCAGTTCTTC,CSVEQGGNEQFF
TRBV6-1,NA,TRBJ1-2,many,TGTGCCAGCAGTATGTGGACGCCCTACTATGGCTACACCTTC,CASSMWTPYYGYTF
TRBV28,NA,TRBJ2-1,NA,TGTGCCAGCAGTGTCTTTATACGAGAGGGCTACAATGAGCAGTTCTTC,CASSVFIREGYNEQFF
TRBV6-1,NA,TRBJ2-7,NA,TGTGCCAGCAGGGGGACGGACCCTCCCTACGAGCAGTACTTC,CASRGTDPPYEQYF
TRBV12-3/TRBV12-4,NA,TRBJ1-2,many,TGTGCCAGCAGTTTAGGCCACTATGGCTACACCTTC,CASSLGHYGYTF
TRBV20-1,TRBD2,TRBJ2-1,few,TGCAGTGCTACGCTAGCGGGGGCCCTGGGGAATGAGCAGTTCTTC,CSATLAGALGNEQFF
TRBV5-1,TRBD1,TRBJ1-1,few,TGCGCCAGCAGCTTCTCCGGGACAGTCCTGAACACTGAAGCTTTCTTT,CASSFSGTVLNTEAFF
TRBV6-1,NA,TRBJ2-1,few,TGTGCCAGCAGTGAAGCCAGTAATGAGCAGTTCTTC,CASSEASNEQFF
TRBV11-1,TRBD2,TRBJ2-7,many,TGTGCCAGCAGCTCTGGGACTAGCGGGGGTCTCCACGAGCAGTACTTC,CASSSGTSGGLHEQYF
TRBV20-1,TRBD1,TRBJ1-2,NA,TGCAGTGCAGTGACAGGGATCTATGGCTACACCTTC,CSAVTGIYGYTF
TRBV14,TRBD2,TRBJ2-5,many,TGTGCCAGCAGCCAGGTCACGGGAGGCGGACAAGAGACCCAGTACTTC,CASSQVTGGGQETQYF
TRBV7-9,NA,TRBJ2-1,many,TGTGCCAGCAGCTTAGTCGGTGGAGACAATGAGCAGTTCTTC,CASSLVGGDNEQFF
TRBV2,NA,TRBJ2-7,many,TGTGCCAGCAGTGTCGATGTCTACGAGCAGTACTTC,CASSVDVYEQYF
TRBV14,TRBD1,TRBJ2-7,NA,TGTGCCAGCAGCCAAGATCAAACAGGGGTGCGGTACGAGCAGTACTTC,CASSQDQTGVRYEQYF
TRBV28,NA,TRBJ2-7,many,TGTGCCAGCAGACTCACGGGGGAGCAGTACTTC,CASRLTGEQYF